These 12 T cell receptor beta chains came from one sample sequenced in a study of T cells in Graves' hyperthyroidism and ophthalmopathy. Researchers amplified the TCR beta CDR3 regions from RNA transcripts. First-round RT-PCR targeting the TCR CDR3 was performed with the HTBI primer set. TCRdb re-called the multiplex PCR reads through MiXCR, storing one row per CDR3 protein. The table shows around 600,000 distinct CDR3 sequences, with around 14% occurring only once. Sequencing input: blood. The origin of the receptors is a woman under 40 with Graves' hyperthyroidism.

In this sample, this clonotype turned up a few times. The genes are TRBV24-1 and TRBJ2-1; 8 bases are a match to TRBD1. CDR1 and CDR2 (germline): KGHDR, SFDVKD. Trimming at V came to 4 bases and at J to 5 bases, leaving 9 bases not matched to a gene. The CDR3 covers 16 residues. The CDR3 DNA reads as TGTGCCACCAGTGACAGGGGACAGGCCGTGAACAATGAGCAGTTCTTC. Protein product: CATSDRGQAVNNEQFF.

The genes are TRBV12-3 or TRBV12-4 and TRBJ2-1; 13 bases map to TRBD2. The junction had 1 base not matched to a gene; V was cut back by 5 bases and J by 9 bases. This CDR3 has 13 amino acids. CDR3 region: CASSGTSGIEQFF. DNA of the CDR3: TGTGCCAGCAGTGGGACTAGCGGGATTGAGCAGTTCTTC.

Worth noting for this clonotype: A much larger clone differs from this one at a single base, so this may be a read error. Without the conserved terminal phenylalanine or tryptophan, this CDR3 likely stems from a read error. The chain carries TRBV18 and TRBJ2-1, with TRBD1 matching over 8 bases. This CDR3 spans 15 amino acids. V shed 1 base, J shed 8 bases, and the junction held 7 bases outside the gene matches. The germline V gene has CDR1 KGHSH and CDR2 LQKENI. CDR3 protein: CASSPLGQGIHEQFI. The CDR3 DNA reads TGTGCCAGCTCACCACTAGGACAGGGAATACATGAGCAGTTCATC.

The rearrangement uses TRBV6-1 and TRBJ2-7; 7 nucleotides match TRBD2. In germline, CDR1 is MNHNS, CDR2 SASEGT. With V trimmed by 3 bases and J by 4 bases, 9 bases remained unmatched. CDR3 length: 15 residues. The CDR3 is CASSESAGANYEQYF. The CDR3 nucleotides are TGTGCCAGCAGTGAGTCCGCGGGAGCAAATTACGAGCAGTACTTC.

This clonotype has just a few counts. The chain is built from TRBV27 and TRBJ1-3; D uncertain. CDR1 and CDR2 from the germline V gene are MNHEY and SMNVEV (reference sequence). CDR3 length: 13 residues. V shed 3 bases and J shed 9 bases, with 12 bases lying between them. The CDR3 spells CASSFSQAGTIYF. CDR3 in DNA: TGTGCCAGCAGTTTTTCCCAAGCCGGCACCATATATTTT.

This clonotype was seen more than once but under ten times. The chain combines TRBV7-9 with TRBJ2-1; possibly TRBD1 for D (5 bases). The CDR3 totals 12 residues. Germline V lookup: CDR1 SEHNR, CDR2 FQNEAQ (reference sequence). Trimming shortened V by 5 bases and J by 16 bases, and 18 bases separated the two germline ends. The CDR3 nucleotides are TGTGCCAGCAGCACACTTAGGGGCGCCCGCTTCTTC. Translated, it gives CASSTLRGARFF.

This clonotype was seen a handful of times. V usage is TRBV9 and J usage is TRBJ2-1; either TRBD1 or TRBD2 may fit D (5 bases each). The V end was cut by 2 bases, the J end by 0 bases, with 12 bases between. The CDR3 length is 16 residues. The germline CDR1 and CDR2 sequences are SGDLS and YYNGEE. The chain's CDR3 is CASSVDGTPSYNEQFF. The DNA for the CDR3 is TGTGCCAGCAGCGTCGACGGGACGCCCTCCTACAATGAGCAGTTCTTC.

Many counts were recorded for this clonotype. This chain uses TRBV7-9 with TRBJ2-7; 10 nucleotides match TRBD1. Germline assignment: CDR1 SEHNR and CDR2 FQNEAQ (reference sequence). V shed 1 base, J shed 5 bases, and the junction held 11 bases outside the gene matches. CDR3 length: 17 residues. The CDR3 sequence is CASSLGQGAGPSDEQYF. The CDR3 DNA reads as TGTGCCAGCAGCTTAGGACAGGGGGCGGGACCGTCCGACGAGCAGTACTTC.

Remarks on this clonotype: Being one base from a much bigger clone, this may be a read error. The V and J genes are TRBV5-1 and TRBJ1-5, with D unresolved. V shed 5 bases and J shed 6 bases, with 15 bases lying between them. The germline gives CDR1 SGHRS, CDR2 YFSETQ. The CDR3 covers 14 residues. The CDR3 loop reads CASSGHHGSQPQHF. CDR3 nucleotide sequence: TGCGCCAGCAGTGGGCACCACGGAAGTCAGCCCCAGCATTTT. The whole variable domain, filled in from reference TRBV5-1 and TRBJ1-5, reads KAGVTQTPRYLIKTRGQQVTLSCSPISGHRSVSWYQQTPGQGLQFLFEYFSETQRNKGNFPGRFSGRQFSNSRSEMNVSTLELGDSALYLCASSGHHGSQPQHFGDGTRLSIL.

This clonotype was counted at least ten times. The chain links TRBV11-2 to TRBJ2-1; D unresolved. The germline gives CDR1 SGHAT, CDR2 FQNNGV. There are 16 residues in the CDR3. V was cut by 2 bases and J by 0 bases, with 11 bases left in between. CDR3 sequence: CASSLRWLGSYNEQFF. CDR3 sequence (DNA): TGTGCCAGCAGCTTAAGGTGGTTGGGCTCCTACAATGAGCAGTTCTTC.

The table lists this clonotype with many counts. The rearrangement links TRBV28 to TRBJ2-4; D uncertain. Germline lookup yields CDR1 MDHEN and CDR2 SYDVKM. The ends were cut back, 3 bases at V and 0 bases at J, with 12 bases in the middle. This CDR3 comprises 16 residues. The CDR3 reads CASSFRAVLAKNIQYF. CDR3 nucleotides: TGTGCCAGCAGTTTTCGCGCGGTTCTAGCCAAAAACATTCAGTACTTC. Full variable domain (remainder filled in from reference TRBV28 and TRBJ2-4): DVKVTQSSRYLVKRTGEKVFLECVQDMDHENMFWYRQDPGLGLRLIYFSYDVKMKEKGDIPEGYSVSREKKERFSLILESASTNQTSMYLCASSFRAVLAKNIQYFGAGTRLSVL.

This clonotype has more than one count but fewer than ten. The chain combines TRBV19 with TRBJ2-7, with 9 bases fitting TRBD1. Germline V CDR1 and CDR2: LNHDA, SQIVND (reference sequence). The CDR3 has 15 amino acids. V was pared by 3 bases and J by 2 bases, with 5 bases of the junction left unmatched. CDR3 bases: TGTGCCAGTAGTATTGCGACAGGGGGAACCTACGAGCAGTACTTC. The encoded protein is CASSIATGGTYEQYF.